Described below is a single T cell receptor (beta chain) sequence and its context. This entry is derived from a study of fetal regulatory T cell absence and autoimmunity. The survey-level immunoSEQ assay was used. Assay used: immunoSEQ multiplex PCR; TCRdb lists only in-frame clones, some missing. Of more than 85,000 clones in the sample, approximately 75% were seen once. Between the trimmed V and J ends, which lost 0 bases and 2 bases, there was a span of 10 bases. The V gene's germline CDR1 is SNHLY and CDR2 FYNNEI. The length of the CDR3 is 15 residues. The chain employs TRBV2 and TRBJ1-1; D not resolved. Sequenced: pancreas tissue. The sequence came from a male donor with IPEX syndrome. The CDR3 DNA follows: TGTGCCAGCAGTGAAGCGGTCGGGCTTAACACTGAAGCTTTCTTT. Translation: CASSEAVGLNTEAFF.